This T cell receptor beta chain was identified during a study of shared clonotypes between healthy human individuals. In the study overall: Aged between 18 and 49, the donors were two women and three men.

CDR3 length: 14 amino acids. After removal of 4 bases from V and 8 bases from J, the junction contained 7 bases not matched to a gene. Germline values: CDR1 SGHRS, CDR2 YFSETQ. In the sorted-subset replicate PCRs, about 200 ng DNA, around 30,000 T cell genomes, was used. TCRdb's table, derived via immunoSEQ multiplex PCR, lists solely in-frame clones and lacks some. This sample has more than 1,200,000 clones, with approximately 98.5% found just once. Worth noting for this clone: The antigen is unknown.

General study results and limits: Compared with memory subsets, naive subsets generally had larger estimated richness.

V gene TRBV5-1 combines with J gene TRBJ1-4; TRBD1 matches 8 bases. The receptor's source is a man aged 30 to 45 in good health. Material for sequencing was naive CD4+ T cells sorted from blood. As to subset: CD45RA+ positively selected. CDR3 nucleotide sequence: TGCGCCAGCAGCCCAGATGACAGGGGCGAAAAACTGTTTTTT. Translation: CASSPDDRGEKLFF.